These 18 T cell receptor beta chains were sequenced from one sample in a study of shared clonotypes between healthy human individuals. Measured with immunoSEQ multiplex PCR; TCRdb has only the in-frame clones, and not every one. Of about 2,500,000 clones listed, around nine tenths are singletons. The sample consisted of naive CD4+ T cells sorted from blood. This sample's subset: CD45RA+ positively selected. The receptors derive from a man aged 18 to 29 in good health.

CDR3 in amino acids: CASSRDRVGADTQYF. CDR3 nucleotides: TGTGCCAGCAGCCGGGACAGGGTAGGGGCAGATACGCAGTATTTT. V and J are TRBV7-9 and TRBJ2-3, with TRBD1 matching over 9 bases. The ends lost 5 bases at V and 4 bases at J; junction bases unmatched: 7. This CDR3 is built from 15 residues. Germline lookup yields CDR1 SEHNR and CDR2 FQNEAQ (reference sequence).

For this clone: In the same sample, other DNA sequences code for this CDR3. The chain has TRBV19 and TRBJ2-2; 11 bases match TRBD1. This CDR3 region has 14 residues. The V gene end was trimmed by 5 bases and the J gene end by 4 bases; junction bases not matched to a gene: 0. CDR1 is LNHDA, CDR2 SQIVND, per germline (reference sequence). CDR3 DNA sequence: TGTGCCAGTAGTGGGACAGGGGGCACCGGGGAGCTGTTTTTT. It is translated as CASSGTGGTGELFF.

V usage is TRBV6-5 and J usage is TRBJ2-2, with TRBD1 as a possible D gene (7 bases). The V and J ends lost 8 bases and 3 bases respectively, with 16 bases between them. The CDR3 totals 15 residues. Per germline, CDR1 MNHEY and CDR2 SVGAGI. The CDR3 bases are TGTGCCAGCGCAAGGGGCAGGGGGGACACCGGGGAGCTGTTTTTT. Protein: CASARGRGDTGELFF.

This sequence joins TRBV20-1 and TRBJ2-1; D is tentatively TRBD1 or TRBD2 (5 bases each). CDR3 length equals 11 residues. Per the germline V gene, CDR1 is DFQATT and CDR2 is SNEGSKA (reference sequence). V was pared by 6 bases and J by 10 bases, with 13 bases between. The CDR3 loop is CSASGLKEQFF. The CDR3, as DNA: TGCAGTGCCTCGGGGCTTAAGGAGCAGTTCTTC.

This clone was seen once. V and J are TRBV18 and TRBJ1-1; D is possibly TRBD1 (5 bases). Germline V gene sequence: CDR1 KGHSH, CDR2 LQKENI. The V end lost 6 bases, the J end lost 6 bases, and 11 bases lay between the germline ends. The CDR3 sequence is 12 residues long. The CDR3 spells CASSPGIAEAFF. For the CDR3, the DNA is TGTGCCAGCTCCCCAGGGATCGCTGAAGCTTTCTTT.

The V gene is TRBV5-1, the J gene TRBJ2-5; tentatively, D is TRBD2 (7 bases). Trimming removed 5 bases from V and 2 bases from J, with 16 bases in between. Germline values: CDR1 SGHRS, CDR2 YFSETQ. The CDR3 length is 15 residues. The CDR3 coding sequence is TGCGCCAGCAGTTCCTTGGGGGGGGCTCAAGAGACCCAGTACTTC. This encodes CASSSLGGAQETQYF.

The chain employs TRBV5-1 and TRBJ2-1; 10 nucleotides agree with TRBD2. This CDR3 has 15 residues. CDR1 is SGHRS and CDR2 is YFSETQ in the germline V gene. With 0 bases clipped from V and 8 bases from J, the junction kept 5 bases outside the gene matches. The CDR3 loop reads CASSLGPGLADEQFF. As DNA, the CDR3 is TGCGCCAGCAGCTTGGGGCCCGGACTAGCGGATGAGCAGTTCTTC. The variable domain in full, with the rest retrieved from reference TRBV5-1 and TRBJ2-1, is KAGVTQTPRYLIKTRGQQVTLSCSPISGHRSVSWYQQTPGQGLQFLFEYFSETQRNKGNFPGRFSGRQFSNSRSEMNVSTLELGDSALYLCASSLGPGLADEQFFGPGTRLTVL.

This clone appeared once. This sample includes further DNA sequences coding for the same CDR3. The V gene is TRBV9, the J gene TRBJ2-3; TRBD1 matches 10 bases. The trim removed 0 bases at V and 3 bases at J, leaving 1 base unmatched. Germline V gene data show CDR1 as SGDLS and CDR2 as YYNGEE. The CDR3 covers 15 residues. CDR3 nucleotide sequence: TGTGCCAGCAGCGTAGAGGGACAGGGGACAGATACGCAGTATTTT. Protein: CASSVEGQGTDTQYF.

In the case of this clone: The same CDR3 also results from other DNA sequences found in this sample. The V and J genes are TRBV30 and TRBJ2-7; 7 bases align to TRBD1. The germline gives CDR1 GTSNPN, CDR2 SVGIG (reference sequence). The CDR3 is made up of 13 amino acids. J gave up 6 bases and V 0 bases, and 5 bases lay outside the gene matches. This chain's CDR3 is CAWSVKGAGEQYF. As DNA, the CDR3 is TGTGCCTGGAGTGTAAAGGGGGCAGGCGAGCAGTACTTC.

The rearrangement links TRBV10-3 to TRBJ1-1; D gene uncertain. CDR1 ENHRY and CDR2 SYGVKD come from the germline V gene. V was clipped by 11 bases and J by 4 bases, with 20 bases between them. This CDR3 region has 14 residues. The CDR3, as DNA: TGTGCCCTCCGGGATCCGAGGCGGAGCACTGAAGCTTTCTTT. Translating gives CALRDPRRSTEAFF.

V gene TRBV7-2 combines with J gene TRBJ2-2; the match to TRBD2 covers 8 bases. The CDR3 is 16 residues long. Germline loops: CDR1 SGHTA, CDR2 FQGNSA. The junction had 5 bases not matched to a gene; V was cut back by 2 bases and J by 3 bases. CDR3: CASSLPGGPDTGELFF. In nucleotides, the CDR3 is TGTGCCAGCAGCTTACCGGGGGGGCCAGACACCGGGGAGCTGTTTTTT. The complete variable domain, with remaining parts taken from reference TRBV7-2 and TRBJ2-2, reads GAGVSQSPSNKVTEKGKDVELRCDPISGHTALYWYRQSLGQGLEFLIYFQGNSAPDKSGLPSDRFSAERTGGSVSTLTIQRTQQEDSAVYLCASSLPGGPDTGELFFGEGSRLTVL.

CDR3 in amino acids: CASSGDGVGYEQYF. DNA for the CDR3: TGTGCCAGCAGTGGGGACGGCGTGGGCTACGAGCAGTACTTC. The chain combines TRBV6-1 with TRBJ2-7; D could derive from TRBD1 or TRBD2 (5 bases each). CDR1 MNHNS and CDR2 SASEGT come from the germline V gene. With 4 bases removed from V and 3 bases from J, the gap between germline ends came to 13 bases. The CDR3 extends over 14 amino acids.

This clone was seen many times. V gene TRBV7-8 combines with J gene TRBJ1-5, with D maybe TRBD1 (6 bases). Germline CDR1 SGHVS, CDR2 FQNEAQ. This CDR3 is built from 14 residues. With 8 bases removed from V and 3 bases from J, the gap between germline ends came to 14 bases. The CDR3 reads CASSPGQINQPQHF. The CDR3 coding sequence is TGTGCCAGCTCCCCGGGACAAATCAATCAGCCCCAGCATTTT.

To note about this clone: This same CDR3 is encoded by further DNA sequences in the sample. The chain combines TRBV7-3 with TRBJ2-1; 8 bases align to TRBD2. Germline V gene data show CDR1 as SGHTA and CDR2 as FQGTGA. The CDR3 runs to 14 residues. V dropped 3 bases and J dropped 3; count of bases not matched to a gene: 1. Written as DNA, the CDR3 is TGTGCCAGCAGCTTGGCGGGGGGCTACAATGAGCAGTTCTTC. Translated, it gives CASSLAGGYNEQFF.

The chain uses TRBV25-1 and TRBJ2-2; tentative D call: TRBD1 (7 bases). CDR1 is MGHDK, CDR2 SYGVNS, per germline. V was trimmed by 3 bases and J by 3 bases, leaving 14 bases between them. The CDR3 consists of 16 residues. The CDR3 spells CASSDTRRGDTGELFF. For the CDR3, the DNA is TGTGCCAGCAGTGATACCCGCAGGGGGGACACCGGGGAGCTGTTTTTT.

The chain recombines TRBV9 with TRBJ2-5, with 10 bases matching TRBD2. V shed 3 bases and J 2 bases; nucleotides not matched to a gene: 7. The CDR3 extends over 16 amino acids. Germline CDR1 and CDR2: SGDLS and YYNGEE. The CDR3 DNA follows: TGTGCCAGCAGCGGAATCACTAGCGGGGCTCAAGAGACCCAGTACTTC. Protein sequence: CASSGITSGAQETQYF.

The gene calls are TRBV10-3 and TRBJ2-7, with 7 bases identical to TRBD2. CDR3 length: 12 residues. Germline V gene sequence: CDR1 ENHRY, CDR2 SYGVKD. V shed 6 bases, J shed 4 bases, and the junction held 3 bases outside the gene matches. CDR3: CAIRGGRYEQYF. As DNA, the CDR3 is TGTGCCATCAGGGGGGGGAGATACGAGCAGTACTTC.

As to this clone: Distinct nucleotide sequences in the sample also encode this CDR3. This chain joins TRBV6-5 and TRBJ2-7; 7 bases are a match to TRBD1. The J segment lost 4 bases and the V segment lost 7 bases, leaving 7 bases of the junction unmatched. Germline CDR1 reads MNHEY; CDR2 reads SVGAGI. There are 13 residues in the CDR3. The CDR3 loop reads CASTSRDSYEQYF. The CDR3, as DNA: TGTGCCAGCACGTCCCGGGACAGTTACGAGCAGTACTTC.